Listed here are 10 T cell receptor beta chains from one sample, sequenced in a study of somatic mutations in cytotoxic T cells in rheumatoid arthritis (TCRdb year 2017). Receptors were amplified or captured by the immunoSEQ multiplex PCR assay. Drawn from immuneACCESS, this table holds only the in-frame rearrangements with V and J called that TCRdb kept. Clones are partly lost; checked studies trace under half to an unresolved V gene and leave the rest unexplained. The sample includes 18,000 or so clones, with over 75% observed a single time. The ten largest clones capture roughly 10% of the sample. The specimen was CD8+ T cells sorted from blood. Source of these receptors: an adult with rheumatoid arthritis.

V and J are TRBV6-1 and TRBJ2-7, with a possible D match to TRBD2 (5 bases). The germline CDR1 and CDR2 sequences are MNHNS and SASEGT. The CDR3 contains 12 residues. Trimming cost V 10 bases and J 7 bases, with 17 bases left between them. Here the CDR3 reads CAILHGVGEQYF. CDR3 sequence (DNA): TGTGCCATCCTCCACGGGGTGGGGGAGCAGTACTTC.

This clone was seen just once. J is TRBJ2-1 and V is TRBV19; D gene ambiguous. Germline CDR1 is LNHDA and CDR2 is SQIVND (reference sequence). V lost 6 bases, J lost 0 bases, and 6 bases lay in between. This CDR3 comprises 13 residues. The CDR3 sequence: CASSESSYNEQFF. CDR3 sequence (DNA): TGTGCCAGTAGCGAGAGCTCCTACAATGAGCAGTTCTTC.

The chain joins TRBV6-6 to TRBJ1-4, with TRBD1 matching 8 bases. The CDR3 has 15 amino acids. V lost 0 bases, J lost 8 bases, and 5 bases stayed unmatched. Germline values: CDR1 MNHNY, CDR2 SVGAGI (reference sequence). The CDR3 region has the DNA TGTGCCAGCAGTTACTCTCAGGGGGCTGGGGAAAAACTGTTTTTT. Residues: CASSYSQGAGEKLFF.

The chain is built from TRBV2 and TRBJ1-2; possibly TRBD1 for D (5 bases). Trimming shortened V by 10 bases and J by 4 bases, and 13 bases separated the two germline ends. In germline, CDR1 is SNHLY, CDR2 FYNNEI. The CDR3 extends over 12 amino acids. This CDR3 reads CATFDRIYGYTF. CDR3 in DNA: TGTGCCACCTTTGACAGAATCTATGGCTACACCTTC.

V is TRBV10-1 and J is TRBJ2-1, with 15 bases aligning to TRBD2. Germline lookup yields CDR1 WNHNN and CDR2 SYGVQD (reference sequence). The CDR3 is 17 amino acids. The V segment lost 3 bases and the J segment 6 bases; nucleotides outside the gene matches: 6. The CDR3 DNA is TGCGCCAGCAGTGATCCCGGACTAGCGGGAGGGCTCAATGAGCAGTTCTTC. The encoded protein is CASSDPGLAGGLNEQFF.

The chain's CDR3 is CASWSPTAGLNTEAFF. The CDR3 DNA reads as TGTGCCAGCTGGTCCCCCACAGCCGGGTTGAACACTGAAGCTTTCTTT. The chain is built from TRBV27 and TRBJ1-1; D gene ambiguous. The V end was cut by 8 bases, the J end by 0 bases, with 19 bases between. In germline, CDR1 is MNHEY, CDR2 SMNVEV (reference sequence). This CDR3 comprises 16 residues.

The V call is TRBV4-3, the J call TRBJ1-6; D is undetermined. CDR1 and CDR2 from the germline V gene are LGHNA and YSLEER. The CDR3 spans 14 residues. Between the trimmed V and J ends, which lost 4 bases and 8 bases, there was a span of 12 bases. CDR3 in DNA: TGCGCCAGCAGCCCGGGAGAAAATTATTCACCCCTCCACTTT. This gives the protein CASSPGENYSPLHF.

The sample holds one count of this clone. This sequence joins TRBV6-5 and TRBJ1-1; D possibly corresponds to TRBD1 (5 bases). The CDR3 length is 14 residues. The ends were cut back, 0 bases at V and 3 bases at J, with 8 bases in the middle. Germline V CDR1 and CDR2: MNHEY, SVGAGI. CDR3 loop: CASSYSKGDTEAFF. In DNA form, the CDR3 reads TGTGCCAGCAGTTACTCGAAAGGGGACACTGAAGCTTTCTTT.

The V gene is TRBV19, the J gene TRBJ1-1; TRBD1 matches at 8 bases. The CDR3 covers 15 residues. Unmatched junction bases numbered 4, after V lost 4 bases and J lost 0 bases. Germline CDR1 reads LNHDA; CDR2 reads SQIVND (reference sequence). Here the CDR3 DNA reads TGTGCCAGTAGTACAGGGGGCTTTTTGAACACTGAAGCTTTCTTT. The encoded protein is CASSTGGFLNTEAFF.

The genes are TRBV7-6 and TRBJ1-2, with 10 positions matching TRBD1. This CDR3 spans 14 amino acids. CDR1 SGHVS and CDR2 FNYEAQ come from the germline V gene. The V segment lost 4 bases and the J segment 6 bases; nucleotides outside the gene matches: 5. CDR3 DNA sequence: TGTGCCAGCAGCTCTGAGACAGGGGGCGATGGCTACACCTTC. This translates into CASSSETGGDGYTF.